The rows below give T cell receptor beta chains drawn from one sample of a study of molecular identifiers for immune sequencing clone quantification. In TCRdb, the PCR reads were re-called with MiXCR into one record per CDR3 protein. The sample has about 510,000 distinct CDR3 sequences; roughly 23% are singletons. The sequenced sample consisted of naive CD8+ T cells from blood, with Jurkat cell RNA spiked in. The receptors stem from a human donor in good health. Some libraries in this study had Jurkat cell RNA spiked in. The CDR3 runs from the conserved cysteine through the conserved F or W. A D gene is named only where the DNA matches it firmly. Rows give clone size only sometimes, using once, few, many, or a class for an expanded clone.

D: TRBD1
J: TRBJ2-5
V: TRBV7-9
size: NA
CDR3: CASSLLGQGGQETQYF
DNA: TGTGCCAGCAGCTTACTCGGACAGGGGGGACAAGAGACCCAGTACTTC

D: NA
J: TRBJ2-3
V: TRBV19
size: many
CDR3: CASSIVGGTTDTQYF
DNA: TGTGCCAGTAGTATAGTGGGCGGAACCACAGATACGCAGTATTTT

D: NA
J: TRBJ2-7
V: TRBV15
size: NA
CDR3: CATSREEDGNEQYF
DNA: TGTGCCACCAGCAGAGAGGAGGACGGGAACGAGCAGTACTTC

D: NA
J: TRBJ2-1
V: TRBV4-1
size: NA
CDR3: CASSQDRGGTMVSGDNEQFF
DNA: TGCGCCAGCAGCCAAGATCGAGGAGGGACCATGGTCTCGGGGGACAATGAGCAGTTCTTC

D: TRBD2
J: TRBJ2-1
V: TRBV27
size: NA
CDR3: CASSRAGAYNEQFF
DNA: TGTGCCAGCAGTAGGGCGGGAGCCTACAATGAGCAGTTCTTC

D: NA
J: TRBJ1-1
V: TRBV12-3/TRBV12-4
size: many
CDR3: CASSFGINTEAFF
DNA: TGTGCCAGCAGTTTCGGCATCAACACTGAAGCTTTCTTT

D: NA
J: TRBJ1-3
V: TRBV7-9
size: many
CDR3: CASSPQGSSGNTIYF
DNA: TGTGCCAGCAGCCCCCAGGGGAGCTCTGGAAACACCATATATTTT

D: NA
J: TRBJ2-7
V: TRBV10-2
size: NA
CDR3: CASSESFAGALYEQYF
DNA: TGCGCCAGCAGTGAGTCCTTCGCAGGGGCCCTCTACGAGCAGTACTTC

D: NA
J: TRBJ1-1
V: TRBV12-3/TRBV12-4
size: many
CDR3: CASSLVSQGNTEAFF
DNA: TGTGCCAGCAGTTTAGTGTCGCAGGGGAACACTGAAGCTTTCTTT

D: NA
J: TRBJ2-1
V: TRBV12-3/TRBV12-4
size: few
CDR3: CASTTDLGYGEGYQRGRFF
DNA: TGTGCCAGCACCACCGATCTTGGCTACGGGGAGGGGTACCAGAGGGGGCGGTTCTTC

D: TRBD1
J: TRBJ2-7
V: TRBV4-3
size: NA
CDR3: CASSRNRGDSEQYF
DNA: TGCGCCAGCAGCCGCAACAGGGGGGACTCCGAGCAGTACTTC

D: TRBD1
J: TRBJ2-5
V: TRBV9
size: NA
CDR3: CASSTDRMGETQYF
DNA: TGTGCCAGCAGCACGGACAGGATGGGGGAGACCCAGTACTTC

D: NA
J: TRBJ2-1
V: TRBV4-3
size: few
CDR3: CASSQDEASEYNEQFF
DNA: TGCGCCAGCAGCCAAGATGAGGCTAGCGAGTACAATGAGCAGTTCTTC

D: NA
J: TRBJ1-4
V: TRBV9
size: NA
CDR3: CASSVAGAEEKQFF
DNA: TGTGCCAGCAGCGTGGCAGGGGCGGAAGAAAAACAGTTTTTT